This TCR beta chain was documented in a study of shared T cell receptors in the human thymus. Repertoires were generated with immunoSEQ multiplex PCR, while TCRdb's copy carries only in-frame clones and drops some. The data contain 450,000 to 650,000 clones, about four fifths of them singletons. CDR3 length equals 18 residues. From germline, CDR1 is LGHNA and CDR2 YNFKEQ. V was clipped by 2 bases and J by 4 bases; unmatched bases: 16. These same records also appear under a second study, on human thymus T cells. That paper notes: Related research found strongly overlapping thymic repertoires in unrelated individuals.

The chain has TRBV4-2 and TRBJ1-2, with TRBD1 matching over 7 bases. Sample: thymocytes. This clonotype was sampled from a boy less than two years old with a congenital heart defect. The CDR3, as DNA: TGTGCCAGCAGCCAACTACTGCCTCCGGGGACAGACTTCTATGGCTACACCTTC. Translating gives CASSQLLPPGTDFYGYTF.